This TCR beta chain originates from a study of beta chain features in type 1 diabetes. Background on the study: Age, gender and cell yields were alike across patients and healthy donors. The number of sorted cells examined across all samples was some 99 million.

On this clone: Its antigen is undetermined.

V was cut by 3 bases and J by 0 bases, with 14 bases left in between. The CDR3 length is 16 residues. Germline CDR1 is SGHTA and CDR2 is FQGNSA. Points from the study as a whole: Moderate yet significant TCRB CDR3 shortening was seen in Type 1 diabetes patients in all four CD4+ subsets. In type 1 diabetes patients, VDJ junctions had fewer insertions; deletions at these junctions were more frequent. cDNA sequencing could over-represent cells with high TCR expression.

Expressed TCRB transcripts got sequenced, as all isolated RNA was reverse transcribed. TCRdb's copy holds only in-frame clones and misses some; the assay was immunoSEQ multiplex PCR. The profile shows 200,000 to 300,000 clones, approximately 10% of them singletons. The sequenced sample consisted of naive CD4+ T cells from blood. This receptor was identified in a man younger than 45 with type 1 diabetes. This sequence joins TRBV7-2 and TRBJ2-5, with a possible D match to TRBD1 (5 bases). CDR3 bases: TGTGCCAGCAGCTTTGGGGCCGGAATTGACCAAGAGACCCAGTACTTC. This sequence encodes CASSFGAGIDQETQYF.